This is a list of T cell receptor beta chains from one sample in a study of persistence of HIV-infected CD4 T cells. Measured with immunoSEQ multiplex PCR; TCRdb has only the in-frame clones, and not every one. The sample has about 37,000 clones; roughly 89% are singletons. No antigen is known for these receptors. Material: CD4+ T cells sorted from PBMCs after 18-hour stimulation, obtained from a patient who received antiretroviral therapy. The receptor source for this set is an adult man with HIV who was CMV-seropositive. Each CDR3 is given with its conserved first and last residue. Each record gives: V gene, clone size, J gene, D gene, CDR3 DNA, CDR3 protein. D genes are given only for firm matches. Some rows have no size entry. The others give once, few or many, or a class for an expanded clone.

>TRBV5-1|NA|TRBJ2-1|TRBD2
TGCGCCAGCAGCTTGGAACCAGGACTAGCGGGAGTCAATGAGCAGTTCTTC
CASSLEPGLAGVNEQFF
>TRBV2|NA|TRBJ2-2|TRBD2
TGTGCCAGCAGGAGACCGGGGGGAGACACCGGGGAGCTGTTTTTT
CASRRPGGDTGELFF
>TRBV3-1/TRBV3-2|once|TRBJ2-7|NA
TGTGCCAGCAGCTTCCGCTACGAGCAGTACTTC
CASSFRYEQYF
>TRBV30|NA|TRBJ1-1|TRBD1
TGTGCCTGGACCCGGGACAGTAACACTGAAGCTTTCTTT
CAWTRDSNTEAFF
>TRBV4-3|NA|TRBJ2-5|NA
TGCGCCAGCAGCCAAGGGGGGTTAGAGACCCAGTACTTC
CASSQGGLETQYF
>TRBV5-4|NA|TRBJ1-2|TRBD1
TGTGCCAGCAGCTTTCGACAGGGTAACTATGGCTACACCTTC
CASSFRQGNYGYTF
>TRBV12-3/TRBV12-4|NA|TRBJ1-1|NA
TGTGCCAGCAGTCGGGACGAGAACACTGAAGCTTTCTTT
CASSRDENTEAFF
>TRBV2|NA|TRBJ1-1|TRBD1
TGTGCCAGCTTACAGGACAGGGGGCGATTAGAAGCTTTCTTT
CASLQDRGRLEAFF
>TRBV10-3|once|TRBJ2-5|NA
TGTGCCGCACATAGGGACCGCCAAGAGACCCAGTACTTC
CAAHRDRQETQYF
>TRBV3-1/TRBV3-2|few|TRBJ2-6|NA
TGTGCCAGCAGCCAAGGCGGCTCTGGGGCCAACGTCCTGACTTTC
CASSQGGSGANVLTF
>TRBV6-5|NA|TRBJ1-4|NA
TGTGCCAGCAGCTTTTCCAGAGGCCTTAATGAAAAACTGTTTTTT
CASSFSRGLNEKLFF
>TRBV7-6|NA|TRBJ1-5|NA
TGCGCCAGCAGCGGACCGAGGGGGGAGCCCCAGCATTTT
CASSGPRGEPQHF
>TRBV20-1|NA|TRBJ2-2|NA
TGCAGTGCTAGTGAGGGGAGGCGGACCGGGGAGCTGTTTTTT
CSASEGRRTGELFF
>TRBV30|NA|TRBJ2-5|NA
TGTGCCTGGAGTACCATCTACGAGACCCAGTACTTC
CAWSTIYETQYF
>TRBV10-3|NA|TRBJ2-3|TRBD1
TGTGCCATCAGACAGGGGACCTCCACAGATACGCAGTATTTT
CAIRQGTSTDTQYF
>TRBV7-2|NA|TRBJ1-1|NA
TGTGCCAGCAGCTCCCGAAGGGGGACGTCCTACACTGAAGCTTTCTTT
CASSSRRGTSYTEAFF
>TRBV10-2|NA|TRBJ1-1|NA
TGCGCCAGCAGACCCGGGCCCCTAACAGTACCAGCTTTCTTT
CASRPGPLTVPAFF
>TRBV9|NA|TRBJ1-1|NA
TGTGCCAGCAGCTCTTGGGGAGGCACTGAAGCTTTCTTT
CASSSWGGTEAFF
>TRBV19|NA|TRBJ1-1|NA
TGTGCCAGTAGTATAGAGCCGGGACGCATGAACACTGAAGCTTTCTTT
CASSIEPGRMNTEAFF
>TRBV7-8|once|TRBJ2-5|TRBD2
TGTGCCAGCAGCCCGGGGACTAGCCACCCCAGGTGGGAGACCCAGTACTTC
CASSPGTSHPRWETQYF
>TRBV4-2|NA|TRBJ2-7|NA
TGTGCCAGCAGCCAAGAAGTGGGAATCTACTACGAGCAGTACTTC
CASSQEVGIYYEQYF
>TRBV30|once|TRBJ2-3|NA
TGTGCCTGGAGGGCAGACCTCAGCACAGATACGCAGTATTTT
CAWRADLSTDTQYF
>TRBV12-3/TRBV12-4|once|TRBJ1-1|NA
TGTGCCAGCAGTTTCGGTCGGGGGCCGATTGCTTTCTTT
CASSFGRGPIAFF
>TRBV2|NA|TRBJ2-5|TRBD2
TGTGCCAGCAGTGGAGCGGGGGGGCGGGGTACCCAGTACTTC
CASSGAGGRGTQYF
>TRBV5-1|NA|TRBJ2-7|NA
TGCGCCAGCAGGAAGGCCGAGAGCTCCTACAAGCAGTACTTC
CASRKAESSYKQYF
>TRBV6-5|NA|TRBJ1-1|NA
TGTGCCAGCAGTCGGACACGGGGGACTGAAGCTTTCTTT
CASSRTRGTEAFF
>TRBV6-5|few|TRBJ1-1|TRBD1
TGTGCCAGCAGCTACAGACAGGGGTCCACTGAAGCTTTCTTT
CASSYRQGSTEAFF
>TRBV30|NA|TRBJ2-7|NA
TGTGCCTGGAGTGTACGCTTATCCGGGAGCCGTCCCAGCTACGAGCAGTACTTC
CAWSVRLSGSRPSYEQYF
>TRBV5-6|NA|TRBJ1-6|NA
TGTGCCAGCAGTGGAGGGGCAGACTATAATTCACCCCTCCACTTT
CASSGGADYNSPLHF
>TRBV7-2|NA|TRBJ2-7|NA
TGTGCCAGCAGCTTAGTCATCAACCGGGAGCAGTACTTC
CASSLVINREQYF
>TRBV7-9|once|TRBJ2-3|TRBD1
TGTGCCAGCAGCTTCGCCGGAAACAGGGGTCTAAGCACAGATACGCAGTATTTT
CASSFAGNRGLSTDTQYF
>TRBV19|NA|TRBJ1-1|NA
TGTGCCAGTAGTACTGGAGCGAACACTGAAGCTTTCTTT
CASSTGANTEAFF
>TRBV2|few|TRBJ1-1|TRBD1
TGTGCCAGCAGTCCGGGACAGATGAACACTGAAGCTTTCTTT
CASSPGQMNTEAFF
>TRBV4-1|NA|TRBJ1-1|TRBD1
TGCGCCAGCAGCCTTCAACAGGGGAAGACTGAAGCTTTCTTT
CASSLQQGKTEAFF
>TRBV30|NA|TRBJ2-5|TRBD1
TGTGCCTGGAGGGGGACAGGGGGCCGGGAGACCCAGTACTTC
CAWRGTGGRETQYF
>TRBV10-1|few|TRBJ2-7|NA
TGCGCCAGCAGTGAAAAACCCACCTACGAGCAGTACTTC
CASSEKPTYEQYF
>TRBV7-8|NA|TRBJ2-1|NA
TGTGCCAGCAGCCAGCCGAGGGAGCGGCAGTTCTTC
CASSQPRERQFF
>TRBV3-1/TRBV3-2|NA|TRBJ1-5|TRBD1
TGTGCCAGCAGCCCGGGACAGGGCAACAATCAGCCCCAGCATTTT
CASSPGQGNNQPQHF
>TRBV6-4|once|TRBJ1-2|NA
TGTGCCAGCAGTGACAAAAACCGGGACTCTAGCTACACCTTC
CASSDKNRDSSYTF
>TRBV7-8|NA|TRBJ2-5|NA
TGTGCCAGCAGCTCTCAGGAGACCCAGTACTTC
CASSSQETQYF
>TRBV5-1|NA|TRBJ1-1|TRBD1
TGCGCCAGCAGCCCCTTGACAGGGAAGGGCACTGAAGCTTTCTTT
CASSPLTGKGTEAFF
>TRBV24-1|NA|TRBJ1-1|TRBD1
TGTGCCACCAGTGATTTGCAGGACAGGGAGTACACTGAAGCTTTCTTT
CATSDLQDREYTEAFF
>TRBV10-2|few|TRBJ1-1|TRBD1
TGCGCCAGCAAACAGGGGAGAACTGAAGCTTTCTTT
CASKQGRTEAFF
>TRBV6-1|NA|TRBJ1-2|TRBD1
TGTGCCAGCAGTGCAACCGGGACAGGGGGCGAGTCATTCTATGGCTACACCTTC
CASSATGTGGESFYGYTF
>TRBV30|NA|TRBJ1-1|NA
TGTGCCTGGGGTACCCGCGGGGTACTGAACACTGAAGCTTTCTTT
CAWGTRGVLNTEAFF
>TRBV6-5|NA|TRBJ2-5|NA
TGTGCCAGCAGAGCACCGGGACGGACCCAAGAGACCCAGTACTTC
CASRAPGRTQETQYF
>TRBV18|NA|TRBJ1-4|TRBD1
TGTGCCAGCTCAACTGGGACAGGGGGCTCTGAAAAACTGTTTTTT
CASSTGTGGSEKLFF
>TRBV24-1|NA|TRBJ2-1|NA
TGTGCCACCAGTGATTTAAATGAGCAGTTCTTC
CATSDLNEQFF
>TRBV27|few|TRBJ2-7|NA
TGTGCCACCCGCGGGGTCGCCTCCTACGAGCAGTACTTC
CATRGVASYEQYF